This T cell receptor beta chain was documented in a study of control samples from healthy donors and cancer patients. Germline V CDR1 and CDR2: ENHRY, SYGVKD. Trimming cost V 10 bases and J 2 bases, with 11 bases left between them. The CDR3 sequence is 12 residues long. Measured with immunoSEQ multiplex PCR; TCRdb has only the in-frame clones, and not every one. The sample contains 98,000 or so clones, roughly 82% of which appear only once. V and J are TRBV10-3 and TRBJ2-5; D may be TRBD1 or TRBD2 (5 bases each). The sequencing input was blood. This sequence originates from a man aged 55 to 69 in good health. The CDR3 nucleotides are TGTGCCACCGAGGGGAGACAAGAGACCCAGTACTTC. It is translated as CATEGRQETQYF.